The T cell receptor (beta chain) described here comes from a study of blood T cell repertoires in COVID-19. This CDR3 has 14 residues. The germline gives CDR1 SQVTM, CDR2 ANQGSEA. V was cut by 1 base and J by 4 bases, with 14 bases left in between. Methods used by the authors: Estimates of nucleated cell counts were drawn from the amplification of reference gene primers. Sequenced by immunoSEQ multiplex PCR; TCRdb stores in-frame clones only, minus some. V and J calls and clone size are those listed in that table; D and trimming were worked out from the DNA. In the table there are 250,000 or so clones, 80% to 90% of which are singletons. Cohort allocation depended upon clinical history that participants reported.

The chain joins TRBV29-1 to TRBJ2-7; possible D gene TRBD1, 7 bases. Sequencing input: PBMCs or T cells enriched from blood (not recorded which). The sequence was collected from a woman between 45 and 60 years old who had been exposed to COVID-19. The CDR3 reads CSVEGGTDGYEQYF. In DNA, the CDR3 is TGCAGCGTTGAAGGCGGGACAGACGGGTACGAGCAGTACTTC.